The entry below describes one TCR beta chain. Its cognate antigen has yet to be identified. Nothing much larger sits one base from this clone, and base qualities are not available. The method was PCR. The sample was run on an Illumina HiSeq 4000. High-throughput sequencing was used to profile the CDR3 region of the TCR beta-chain in every patient. As for how the authors treated the data: The researchers built a classifier to tell apart papillary thyroid cancer patients with distant metastasis, based on CDR3 differences among clinicopathological groups. The Shannon index was used to measure repertoire diversity, and the Morisita-Horn index was used to measure how similar tumor and blood repertoires were. TCRdb trimmed public reads at Q25 via fastp, called clones via MiXCR and kept in-frame beta chains. In this record, the V and J calls reflect TCRdb's handling and not the investigators' own analysis. Across this sample there are approximately 29,000 clones, with roughly 30% seen only once. Of the sample, 25% to 35% is held by the ten largest clones.

No patient had received any treatment before thyroid surgery. The study retrospectively analysed patient clinical samples collected from about 2012 to 2019 using T-cell receptor beta sequencing. This sample was included in a study of metastatic and nonmetastatic thyroid tumors (TCRdb year 2020). For the study in its entirety: The researchers compared repertoires between peripheral blood samples and tumor or nodule tissue samples from patients with malignant or benign thyroid disease.

Overall study results and their limits: TCR beta diversity was reported as significantly higher in malignant tumors than in benign nodules, in both blood and tumor samples.

This TCR was recovered from a female donor with papillary thyroid cancer or a benign thyroid nodule (not recorded which). Some clones in this sample may be carry-over from other donors' samples. The material sequenced was blood.

The nucleotides are TGCGCCAGGAGCCTTGGGGGACAGGTGCGGTTCGCCGGGGAGCTGTTTTTT. The resulting protein is CARSLGGQVRFAGELFF. The chain uses TRBV10-1 and TRBJ2-2; TRBD1 fits 8 bases in the junction. Reading from cysteine to phenylalanine, the CDR3 counts 17 amino acids. Kept here is only the CDR3 DNA, which spans 51 bases and is read in frame from base 1. The germline V and J ends show losses of 9 bases and 6 bases respectively, and no gene match explains 18 bases of the junction. Sequences WNHNN (CDR1) and SYGVQD (CDR2) are obtained from the germline V gene (reference sequence).